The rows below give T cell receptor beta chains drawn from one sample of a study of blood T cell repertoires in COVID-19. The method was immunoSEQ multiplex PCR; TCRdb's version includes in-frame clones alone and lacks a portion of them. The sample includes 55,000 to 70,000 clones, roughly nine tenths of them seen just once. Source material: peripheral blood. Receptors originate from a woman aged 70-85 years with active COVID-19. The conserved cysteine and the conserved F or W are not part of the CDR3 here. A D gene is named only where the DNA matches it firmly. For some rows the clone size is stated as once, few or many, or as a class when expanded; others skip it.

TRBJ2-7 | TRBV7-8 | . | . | ASSPLQGSYEQY
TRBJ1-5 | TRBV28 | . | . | ASSLGVGGMDQPQH
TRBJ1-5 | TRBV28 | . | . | ASAVSRGWNSNQPQH
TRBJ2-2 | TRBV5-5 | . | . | ASSLWDWPGELF
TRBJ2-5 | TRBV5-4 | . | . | ASSLGGSGVRETQY
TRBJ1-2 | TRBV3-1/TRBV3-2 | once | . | ASSQTGRGYT
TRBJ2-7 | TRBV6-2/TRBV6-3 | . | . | ASSWSGGDEQY
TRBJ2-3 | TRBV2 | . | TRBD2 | ASSETGGPTDTQY
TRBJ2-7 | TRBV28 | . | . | ASSSHTYEQY
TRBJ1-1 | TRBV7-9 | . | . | ASSAVNTEAF
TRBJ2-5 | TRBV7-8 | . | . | ASSLQETQY
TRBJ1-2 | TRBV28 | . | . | ASRETGYYGYT
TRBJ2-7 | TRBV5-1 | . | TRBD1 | ASSLEGTGGGQY
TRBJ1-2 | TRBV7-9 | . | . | ASSLGQTYGYGYT
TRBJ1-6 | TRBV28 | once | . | ASRQSGGSGNSPLH
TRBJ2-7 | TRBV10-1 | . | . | ASSVERDYEQY
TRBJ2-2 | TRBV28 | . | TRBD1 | ASISGTGYLGELF
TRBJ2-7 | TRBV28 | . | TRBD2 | ASRPTGTSSYEQY
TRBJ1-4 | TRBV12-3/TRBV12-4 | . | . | ASTRDNLGKLF
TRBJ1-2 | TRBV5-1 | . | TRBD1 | ASSPGQGTYGYT